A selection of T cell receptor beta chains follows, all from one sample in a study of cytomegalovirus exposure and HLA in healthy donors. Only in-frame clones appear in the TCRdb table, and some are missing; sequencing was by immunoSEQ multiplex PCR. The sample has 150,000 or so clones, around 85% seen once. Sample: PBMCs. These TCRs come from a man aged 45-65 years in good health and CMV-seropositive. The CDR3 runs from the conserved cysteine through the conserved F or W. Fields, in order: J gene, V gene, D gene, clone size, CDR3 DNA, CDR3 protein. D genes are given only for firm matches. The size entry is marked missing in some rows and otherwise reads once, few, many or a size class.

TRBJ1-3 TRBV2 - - TGTGCCAGCAGTGAGCGGGGATACACCATATATTTT CASSERGYTIYF
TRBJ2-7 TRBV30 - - TGTGCCTGGGCAGCGACCCTCACCGAGCAGTACTTC CAWAATLTEQYF
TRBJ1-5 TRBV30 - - TGTGCCTGGAGTAAGTACGAGGGTTCATATAGCAATCAGCCCCAGCATTTT CAWSKYEGSYSNQPQHF
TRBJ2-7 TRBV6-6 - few TGTGCCAGCAGCCGGGACTCGAGGTACGAGCAGTACTTC CASSRDSRYEQYF
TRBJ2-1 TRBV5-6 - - TGTGCCAGCAGCCAACTCAGCGGAGATTACAATGAGCAGTTCTTC CASSQLSGDYNEQFF
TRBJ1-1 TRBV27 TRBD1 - TGTGCCAGCAGGGACGGACAGGGGAACACTGAAGCTTTCTTT CASRDGQGNTEAFF
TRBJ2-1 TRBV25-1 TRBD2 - TGTGCCAGCTCCTCAGCGGGACCCTCCTACAATGAGCAGTTCTTC CASSSAGPSYNEQFF
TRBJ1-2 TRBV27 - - TGTGCCAGCAGTTTATCGAGATCAGGCCTCACTGGCTACACCTTC CASSLSRSGLTGYTF
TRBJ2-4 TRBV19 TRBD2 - TGTGCCACCCAGACTAGCGGGGGGGCGAGCATTCAGTACTTC CATQTSGGASIQYF
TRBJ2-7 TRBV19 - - TGTGCCAGTGGAGGAGCGGGCCCCTACGAGCAGTACTTC CASGGAGPYEQYF
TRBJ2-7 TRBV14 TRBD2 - TGTGCCAGCAGCCAAGGACTAGCGTCCCTCGAGCAGTACTTC CASSQGLASLEQYF
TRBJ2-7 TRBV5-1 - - TGCGCCAGCAGCTTGGTGGGCCACGAGCAGTACTTC CASSLVGHEQYF
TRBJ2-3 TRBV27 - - TGTGCCAGCAGTTTTGGAGGGATCAGCACAGATACGCAGTATTTT CASSFGGISTDTQYF
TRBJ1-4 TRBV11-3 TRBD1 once TGTGCCAGCAGCTTAGAGCCGCCCAGGGGGCCGACTAATGAAAAACTGTTTTTT CASSLEPPRGPTNEKLFF
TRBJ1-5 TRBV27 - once TGTGCCAGCAGTTCCATGGCCGGGTACAGCAATCAGCCCCAGCATTTT CASSSMAGYSNQPQHF
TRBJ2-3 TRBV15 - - TGTGCCACCAGCAGTAGCGGACGCACAGATACGCAGTATTTT CATSSSGRTDTQYF
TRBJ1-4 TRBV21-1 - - TGTGCCACTGCCGGACAGGCAACCCCCCCAACTAATGAAAAACTGTTTTTT CATAGQATPPTNEKLFF
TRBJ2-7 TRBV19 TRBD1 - TGTGCCAGTAGTATAGAGACAGGGGGATTTTACGAGCAGTACTTC CASSIETGGFYEQYF
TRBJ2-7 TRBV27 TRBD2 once TGTGCCAGCAGTTTAGTCCCTAGCGGAGCGTTAAGCTCCTACGAGCAGTACTTC CASSLVPSGALSSYEQYF
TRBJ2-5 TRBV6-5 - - TGTGCCAGCAGTTATCCGGGGCAAGAGACCCAGTACTTC CASSYPGQETQYF
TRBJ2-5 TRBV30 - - TGTGCCTGGAGCAAAACCTCAGGGAACCAAGAGACCCAGTACTTC CAWSKTSGNQETQYF
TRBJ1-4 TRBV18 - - TGTGCCAGCTCACAGGTTTCGGTCACAGGGACTAATGAAAAACTGTTTTTT CASSQVSVTGTNEKLFF
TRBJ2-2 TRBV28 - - TGTGCCATGGGAGACTCCCGGAAAACCGGGGAGCTGTTTTTT CAMGDSRKTGELFF
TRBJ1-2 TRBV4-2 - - TGTGCCAGCAGCCAGATAGACAGGACTGGCTACACCTTC CASSQIDRTGYTF
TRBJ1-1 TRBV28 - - TGTGCCAGCAGCCCCCGGGGGGCGCGAACTGAAGCTTTCTTT CASSPRGARTEAFF
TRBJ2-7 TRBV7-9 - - TGTGCCAGCAGCTCCCTCGGGGGGCGCGAGCAGTACTTC CASSSLGGREQYF
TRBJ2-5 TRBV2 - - TGTGCCAGCAGTGGAGGCCTTACAGGGATCAGGGAGACCCAGTACTTC CASSGGLTGIRETQYF
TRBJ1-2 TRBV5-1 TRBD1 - TGCGCCAGCAGCTTGGACCCAGGGGGAACTAACTATGGCTACACCTTC CASSLDPGGTNYGYTF
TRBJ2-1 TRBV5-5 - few TGTGCCAGCAGCTTGGATTGGCCCAACTCCTACAATGAGCAGTTCTTC CASSLDWPNSYNEQFF
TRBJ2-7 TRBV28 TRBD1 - TGTGCCAGCAGCCGGACAGGGGGCGCGAGTAAGCAGTACTTC CASSRTGGASKQYF
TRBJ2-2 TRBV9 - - TGTGCCAGCAGCGTTGGCCCCCCGAACACCGGGGAGCTGTTTTTT CASSVGPPNTGELFF
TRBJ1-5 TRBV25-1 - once TGTGCCAGCAGTCCCCCAGGGCGACACCGCAAGCCCCAGCATTTT CASSPPGRHRKPQHF
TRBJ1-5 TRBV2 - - TGTGCCAGCAGTGAGCAGGGGCTCAATCAGCCCCAGCATTTT CASSEQGLNQPQHF
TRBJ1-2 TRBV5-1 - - TGCGCCAGCAGTGGTCAGGGTTTCGCTGGCTACACCTTC CASSGQGFAGYTF
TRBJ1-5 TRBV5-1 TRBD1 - TGCGCCAGCAGCGAGGGGACAGGAGGTCAGCCCCAGCATTTT CASSEGTGGQPQHF
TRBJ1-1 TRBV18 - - TGTGCCAGCTCCTCGACAGCCCCGATGAGCACTGAAGCTTTCTTT CASSSTAPMSTEAFF
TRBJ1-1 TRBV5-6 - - TGTGCCAGCAGCAGGGACTTCCTAGGGGCTGAAGCTTTCTTT CASSRDFLGAEAFF
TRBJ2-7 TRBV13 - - TGTGCCAGCAGCTTAGGCGGGTCCGAGCAGTACTTC CASSLGGSEQYF
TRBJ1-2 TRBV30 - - TGTGCCTGGAGCACGGAGGGAGGCTACACCTTC CAWSTEGGYTF
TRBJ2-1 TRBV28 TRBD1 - TGTGCCAGCAGTTGGGATCCGGGACAGGGGGTAGATGAGCAGTTCTTC CASSWDPGQGVDEQFF
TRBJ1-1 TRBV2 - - TGTGCCAGCAGACCGAGACTAATGAACACTGAAGCTTTCTTT CASRPRLMNTEAFF
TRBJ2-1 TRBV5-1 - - TGCGCCAGCAGCCCGCCCACACCCGTTCAGCAGTTCTTC CASSPPTPVQQFF
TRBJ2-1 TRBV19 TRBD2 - TGTGCCAGTAGTATTCTAGCGGGGGGACCCAGTATAGTCAATGAGCAGTTCTTC CASSILAGGPSIVNEQFF